The 28 T cell receptor beta chains below come from one sample, sequenced in a study of patients and donors after allogeneic stem cell transplantation (TCRdb year 2020). Libraries were made using RT-PCR. Instrument used: NextSeq 550. Using fastp trimming at Q25 and MiXCR clonotype assembly, TCRdb reanalyzed the public sequencing data and kept in-frame beta chains. Each record represents a unique CDR3 protein, reported with the most common genes and DNA among its rows. A total of hundreds of thousands of distinct CDR3 sequences appear in this sample, around 16% of them only once. About 7% of the sample is taken by the ten largest. The material sequenced was blood, either unsorted or a sorted T cell fraction (not recorded which). These receptors all come from a human donor who was either an allogeneic HSCT recipient or a stem cell or donor lymphocyte infusion donor (not recorded which). It is not recorded whose cells these are; they may come from a transplant donor.

In this sample, this clonotype turned up once. The chain is built from TRBV4-2 and TRBJ2-4; D is tentatively TRBD1 or TRBD2 (7 bases each). CDR1 and CDR2 (germline): LGHNA, YNFKEQ. The CDR3 has 14 amino acids. Trimming took 4 bases from V and 9 from J, leaving 16 bases between them. The CDR3 nucleotides are TGTGCCAGCAGCCGACAGGGACTAACAGGCATTCAGTACTTC. Translated, it gives CASSRQGLTGIQYF.

This clonotype was detected many times. The junction shows a germline mismatch at one end, possibly a read error. J is TRBJ1-1 and V is TRBV5-1; the D gene is possibly TRBD1 (5 bases). Germline lookup yields CDR1 SGHRS and CDR2 YFSETQ. The CDR3 length is 14 residues. The CDR3 nucleotides are TGTGCCAGCAGCTTAGAAGGGGCGAGGACTGAAGCTTTCTTT. Amino acid sequence: CASSLEGARTEAFF.

This clonotype was counted a few times. This chain uses TRBV7-9 with TRBJ1-1; D call uncertain. Trimming took off 3 bases at V and 4 bases at J, with 9 bases between the two ends. Per the germline V gene, CDR1 is SEHNR and CDR2 is FQNEAQ (reference sequence). This CDR3 has 13 amino acids. In DNA, the CDR3 is TGTGCCAGCAGCTTGGGCAGGTTCACTGAAGCTTTCTTT. It encodes CASSLGRFTEAFF.

Only a few counts were recorded for this clonotype. The V and J genes are TRBV9 and TRBJ1-4; D is ambiguous. Germline-derived CDR1 and CDR2 are SGDLS and YYNGEE. CDR3 length: 17 amino acids. V was cut by 4 bases and J by 5 bases, with 21 bases left in between. CDR3 amino acids: CASSPTPYPSLNEKLFF. For the CDR3, the DNA is TGTGCCAGCAGCCCGACTCCCTACCCGTCTTTAAATGAAAAACTGTTTTTT.

J is TRBJ2-7 and V is TRBV4-1, with 10 bases identical to TRBD2. From germline, CDR1 is MGHRA and CDR2 YSYEKL. J was trimmed by 5 bases and V by 6 bases; bases with no gene match: 10. The CDR3 spans 15 residues. The CDR3 coding sequence is TGCGCCAGCAGGTCGCTCAGGCTAGCGGGAGACGAGCAGTACTTC. It translates to CASRSLRLAGDEQYF.

This clonotype was seen only a few times. The chain joins TRBV6-5 to TRBJ2-7, with D possibly being TRBD1 or TRBD2 (6 bases each). The germline V gene encodes CDR1 MNHEY and CDR2 SVGAGI. V dropped 1 base and J dropped 4 bases, with 17 bases sitting between them. This CDR3 spans 16 amino acids. The CDR3 is CASSYFKTGGGYEQYF. The CDR3 nucleotides are TGTGCCAGCAGTTACTTCAAGACAGGAGGGGGATACGAGCAGTACTTC.

This clonotype came up a few times. V is TRBV7-8 and J is TRBJ2-2, with a weak D call TRBD2 (5 bases). CDR1 is SGHVS and CDR2 is FQNEAQ in the germline V gene. The V gene lost 3 bases and the J gene lost 0 bases, with 11 bases spanning the gap. The CDR3 contains 16 residues. CDR3 loop: CASSLSPGSNTGELFF. In nucleotides, the CDR3 is TGTGCCAGCAGCTTGAGTCCGGGATCGAACACCGGGGAGCTGTTTTTT.

In this sample, this clonotype turned up many times. This chain joins TRBV13 and TRBJ1-4, with D perhaps matching TRBD1 (5 bases). Germline V gives CDR1 PRHDT, CDR2 FYEKMQ (reference sequence). V shed 3 bases and J shed 9 bases, with 8 bases lying between them. This CDR3 is 12 amino acids long. The CDR3 bases are TGTGCCAGCAGCTTCCGGGGCCAAAAACTGTTTTTT. This encodes CASSFRGQKLFF.

V and J are TRBV5-1 and TRBJ2-1, with D possibly matching TRBD2 (5 bases). V lost 2 bases and J lost 6, with 9 bases in between. Germline V gene data show CDR1 as SGHRS and CDR2 as YFSETQ. The CDR3 is 13 residues long. CDR3 sequence reads: CASSFVTSNEQFF. The CDR3 coding sequence is TGCGCCAGCAGCTTTGTCACTAGCAATGAGCAGTTCTTC.

The table lists this clonotype with a few counts. The chain employs TRBV7-3 and TRBJ2-7; weak D call: TRBD2 (5 bases). This CDR3 is built from 13 residues. Trimming stripped 1 base from V and 6 bases from J, with 10 bases between. Germline V CDR1 and CDR2: SGHTA, FQGTGA. The CDR3 DNA is TGTGCCAGCAGCTTAAGGGATCGGGGCGAGCAGTACTTC. It codes for CASSLRDRGEQYF. The variable domain in full, completed from reference TRBV7-3 and TRBJ2-7, reads GAGVSQTPSNKVTEKGKYVELRCDPISGHTALYWYRQSLGQGPEFLIYFQGTGAADDSGLPNDRFFAVRPEGSVSTLKIQRTERGDSAVYLCASSLRDRGEQYFGPGTRLTVT.

V and J are TRBV5-4 and TRBJ2-5; no reliable D call. Between the trimmed V and J ends, which lost 0 bases and 7 bases, there was a span of 7 bases. This CDR3 region has 12 residues. Germline CDR1 SGHNT, CDR2 YYREEE (reference sequence). The CDR3 loop reads CASSLGPGTQYF. CDR3 bases: TGTGCCAGCAGCTTGGGACCGGGGACCCAGTACTTC.

This chain links TRBV3-1 with TRBJ1-1; D gene ambiguous. Trimming shortened V by 0 bases and J by 1 base, and 15 bases separated the two germline ends. Germline V lookup: CDR1 LGHDT, CDR2 YNNKEL (reference sequence). The CDR3 contains 17 residues. The CDR3 coding sequence is TGTGCCAGCAGCCAAGATCCAGGTTGGCAGAGGAACACTGAAGCTTTCTTT. It codes for CASSQDPGWQRNTEAFF.

J is TRBJ2-7 and V is TRBV18; D is tentatively TRBD1 or TRBD2 (5 bases each). CDR3 length equals 14 residues. V was trimmed by 6 bases and J by 7 bases, leaving 19 bases between them. In germline, CDR1 is KGHSH, CDR2 LQKENI. CDR3: CASSPRPGPGEQYF. In nucleotides, the CDR3 is TGTGCCAGCTCCCCCCGGCCGGGGCCGGGGGAGCAGTACTTC. Using reference TRBV18 and TRBJ2-7 for the parts outside the CDR3, the full variable domain is NAGVMQNPRHLVRRRGQEARLRCSPMKGHSHVYWYRQLPEEGLKFMVYLQKENIIDESGMPKERFSAEFPKEGPSILRIQQVVRGDSAAYFCASSPRPGPGEQYFGPGTRLTVT.

The table lists this clonotype with a few counts. The genes are TRBV10-3 and TRBJ1-2, with TRBD1 identical over 7 bases. CDR1 and CDR2 from the germline V gene are ENHRY and SYGVKD. Trimming at V came to 7 bases and at J to 3 bases, leaving 8 bases not matched to a gene. The CDR3 runs 14 residues. The CDR3 here is CAINPGQSYYGYTF. CDR3 coding DNA: TGTGCCATCAACCCGGGACAGTCCTACTATGGCTACACCTTC.

The chain joins TRBV13 to TRBJ1-1, with D possibly matching TRBD1 (5 bases). Germline lookup yields CDR1 PRHDT and CDR2 FYEKMQ (reference sequence). CDR3 length: 15 residues. V was pared by 5 bases and J by 0 bases, with 13 bases between. CDR3 sequence: CASSRWGTLNTEAFF. CDR3 DNA: TGTGCCAGCAGCCGGTGGGGGACGTTGAACACTGAAGCTTTCTTT.

Only a few counts were recorded for this clonotype. The chain uses TRBV28 and TRBJ2-1, with D hard to call. This CDR3 is 12 amino acids long. Germline lookup yields CDR1 MDHEN and CDR2 SYDVKM. Between the trimmed V and J ends, which lost 2 bases and 7 bases, there was a span of 6 bases. This CDR3 reads CASSLTQNEQFF. CDR3 nucleotide sequence: TGTGCCAGCAGTTTAACCCAAAATGAGCAGTTCTTC.

This clonotype was detected only a few times. The J gene is TRBJ2-5, the V gene TRBV27, with D possibly TRBD1 on 5 matching bases. V was cut by 3 bases and J by 5 bases, with 13 bases left in between. Germline CDR1 and CDR2: MNHEY and SMNVEV (reference sequence). This CDR3 contains 14 residues. The CDR3 region has the DNA TGTGCCAGCAGTTTTAGCTGGGGCTGGGAGACCCAGTACTTC. Translating gives CASSFSWGWETQYF.

The V and J genes are TRBV20-1 and TRBJ2-2; D is uncertain. CDR3 length: 12 amino acids. CDR1 is DFQATT, CDR2 SNEGSKA, per germline (reference sequence). V was trimmed by 5 bases and J by 3 bases, leaving 7 bases between them. The CDR3 bases are TGCAGTGCTTCCCCTCACACCGGGGAGCTGTTTTTT. Amino acid sequence: CSASPHTGELFF.

The CDR3 spells CSARDLQGTHGYTF. CDR3 nucleotides: TGCAGTGCTAGAGACCTACAGGGGACGCATGGCTACACCTTC. This sequence joins TRBV20-1 and TRBJ1-2; 7 bases align to TRBD1. Germline loops: CDR1 DFQATT, CDR2 SNEGSKA (reference sequence). V lost 0 bases, J lost 6 bases, and 7 bases stayed unmatched. The CDR3 loop spans 14 amino acids.

V usage is TRBV4-1 and J usage is TRBJ2-4; 7 positions agree with TRBD2. CDR1 is MGHRA, CDR2 YSYEKL, per germline. V lost 6 bases, J lost 3 bases, and 2 bases stayed unmatched. The CDR3 loop spans 13 amino acids. CDR3 loop: CASRASGKNIQYF. Written as DNA, the CDR3 is TGCGCCAGCAGGGCTAGCGGCAAAAACATTCAGTACTTC.

The chain has TRBV4-2 and TRBJ2-5; D might be TRBD2 (6 bases). The CDR3 consists of 16 residues. V lost 0 bases and J lost 2, with 13 bases in between. Germline V lookup: CDR1 LGHNA, CDR2 YNFKEQ. The CDR3 sequence is CASSQENSGGQETQYF. The CDR3 nucleotides are TGTGCCAGCAGCCAAGAAAATAGCGGAGGGCAAGAGACCCAGTACTTC.

This clonotype has a handful of counts. V usage is TRBV10-3 and J usage is TRBJ1-2; no clear D. Trimming removed 7 bases from V and 4 bases from J, with 16 bases in between. The CDR3 contains 14 residues. Looked up from germline, CDR1 is ENHRY and CDR2 is SYGVKD. CDR3 sequence reads: CAITGEGSGYGYTF. Written as DNA, the CDR3 is TGTGCCATCACCGGGGAGGGATCGGGCTATGGCTACACCTTC.

The chain carries TRBV9 and TRBJ2-7; D is unclear. The CDR3 has 14 residues. Deletions cut 0 bases from V and 5 bases from J, with 12 bases between. CDR1 and CDR2 (germline): SGDLS, YYNGEE. Here the CDR3 reads CASSVAGSTDEQYF. DNA for the CDR3: TGTGCCAGCAGCGTAGCGGGCAGTACCGACGAGCAGTACTTC.

The chain recombines TRBV2 with TRBJ1-5; 8 nucleotides align to TRBD1. V trimming: 1 base; J trimming: 4 bases; junction bases outside the gene matches: 3. CDR3 length equals 15 residues. CDR1 and CDR2 from the germline V gene are SNHLY and FYNNEI. The CDR3 DNA follows: TGTGCCAGCAGTGAAGAACAGGGGGGGAATCAGCCCCAGCATTTT. Encoded protein: CASSEEQGGNQPQHF.

The chain is built from TRBV5-1 and TRBJ2-2; 8 bases are a match to TRBD2. V was clipped by 4 bases and J by 7 bases; unmatched bases: 9. Germline-derived CDR1 and CDR2 are SGHRS and YFSETQ. The CDR3 has 15 amino acids. For the CDR3, the DNA is TGCGCCAGCAGCGGGCGACTAGCGCGTGACGGGGAGCTGTTTTTT. Translation: CASSGRLARDGELFF.

CDR3 DNA sequence: TGCAGCGCTCTCGTGTTTGTACAGGGAGGACTTGAAGCTTTCTTT. It codes for CSALVFVQGGLEAFF. The chain combines TRBV29-1 with TRBJ1-1, with a tentative D call TRBD1 (6 bases). Germline CDR1 reads SQVTM; CDR2 reads ANQGSEA. The V end was cut by 7 bases, the J end by 7 bases, with 25 bases between. The CDR3 extends over 15 amino acids.

This chain joins TRBV9 and TRBJ2-7, with TRBD1 identical over 8 bases. With V trimmed by 3 bases and J by 5 bases, 10 bases remained unmatched. Germline loops: CDR1 SGDLS, CDR2 YYNGEE. CDR3 size: 15 residues. DNA for the CDR3: TGTGCCAGCAGCGGACAGGGGCCGAAGGGACACGAGCAGTACTTC. Translating gives CASSGQGPKGHEQYF.

This clonotype was picked up a small number of times. The V call is TRBV7-3, the J call TRBJ1-2; tentative D call: TRBD1 (6 bases). V was clipped by 6 bases and J by 8 bases, with 25 bases between them. Germline CDR1 reads SGHTA; CDR2 reads FQGTGA. The CDR3 consists of 16 residues. The CDR3 loop is CASSYSGGGRGGGYTF. CDR3 nucleotides: TGTGCCAGCAGTTATTCTGGGGGGGGCAGGGGCGGAGGCTACACCTTC. The variable domain in full, with the rest retrieved from reference TRBV7-3 and TRBJ1-2, is GAGVSQTPSNKVTEKGKYVELRCDPISGHTALYWYRQSLGQGPEFLIYFQGTGAADDSGLPNDRFFAVRPEGSVSTLKIQRTERGDSAVYLCASSYSGGGRGGGYTFGSGTRLTVV.